Following are 25 T cell receptor beta chains from one sample sequenced in a study of blood T cell repertoires in COVID-19. Libraries were prepared by immunoSEQ multiplex PCR; TCRdb keeps only in-frame clonotypes and omits some of them. The sample consists of 150,000 to 200,000 clones, approximately 82% of them appearing once. The sequencing input was PBMCs or T cells enriched from blood (not recorded which). The receptors shown here come from a woman aged 45-60 years in a cohort exposed to, infected with or recovered from COVID-19 (not recorded which).

The V and J genes are TRBV7-2 and TRBJ1-1, with 8 bases lining up with TRBD1. Trimming took 4 bases from V and 2 from J; bases not matched to a gene: 6. Germline V gene lookup returns CDR1 SGHTA and CDR2 FQGNSA. The CDR3 covers 15 residues. The CDR3 region is CASSSQGQVNTEAFF. For the CDR3, the DNA is TGTGCCAGCAGCTCGCAGGGACAGGTCAACACTGAAGCTTTCTTT.

V usage is TRBV7-9 and J usage is TRBJ2-7; 7 bases match TRBD1. This CDR3 is built from 14 residues. V shed 6 bases and J 2 bases; nucleotides not matched to a gene: 7. Germline V gives CDR1 SEHNR, CDR2 FQNEAQ (reference sequence). CDR3 DNA sequence: TGTGCCAGCAGTTTCGACAGGGCTCCCTACGAGCAGTACTTC. This encodes CASSFDRAPYEQYF.

This clone appeared many times. The rearrangement uses TRBV12-3 or TRBV12-4 and TRBJ1-2; TRBD1 agrees at 10 bases. The CDR3 has 13 residues. J lost 9 bases, V lost 5 bases, and 6 bases had no gene match. The CDR3 nucleotides read TGTGCCAGCAGTCGGGACAGGGGCCCACGCTACACCTTC. Its translation is CASSRDRGPRYTF.

This clone was recorded a few times. This chain uses TRBV29-1 with TRBJ2-7, with TRBD2 matching 10 bases. The CDR3 is made up of 13 amino acids. V dropped 4 bases and J dropped 3; count of bases not matched to a gene: 3. Germline loops: CDR1 SQVTM, CDR2 ANQGSEA. CDR3 region: CSVGASGGYEQYF. The CDR3 coding sequence is TGCAGCGTTGGGGCTAGCGGGGGCTACGAGCAGTACTTC.

V usage is TRBV5-1 and J usage is TRBJ1-3, with 9 bases fitting TRBD1. V dropped 4 bases and J dropped 4; count of bases not matched to a gene: 6. The CDR3 loop spans 15 amino acids. Germline V lookup: CDR1 SGHRS, CDR2 YFSETQ. CDR3 DNA sequence: TGCGCCAGCAGCCCCGGGACAGGGAAAGGAAACACCATATATTTT. Its translation is CASSPGTGKGNTIYF.

This chain uses TRBV6-1 with TRBJ1-1; 7 bases align to TRBD1. Germline loops: CDR1 MNHNS, CDR2 SASEGT. J gave up 0 bases and V 0 bases, and 7 bases lay outside the gene matches. This CDR3 contains 17 residues. The CDR3 sequence is CASSEARQGPMNTEAFF. CDR3 DNA: TGTGCCAGCAGTGAAGCGCGACAGGGCCCTATGAACACTGAAGCTTTCTTT.

The rearrangement links TRBV28 to TRBJ2-5; TRBD1 is a possible D gene (6 bases). Germline assignment: CDR1 MDHEN and CDR2 SYDVKM. V was clipped by 7 bases and J by 1 base, with 13 bases between them. CDR3 length: 14 residues. CDR3: CASTRTDTQETQYF. In DNA, the CDR3 is TGTGCCAGCACCCGGACAGACACCCAAGAGACCCAGTACTTC.

The chain links TRBV3-1 (or the pseudogene TRBV3-2) to TRBJ2-3; 13 bases are shared with TRBD2. The CDR3 is made up of 17 amino acids. Germline CDR1 and CDR2: LGHDT and YNNKEL (reference sequence). Unmatched junction bases numbered 11, after V lost 5 bases and J lost 6 bases. This chain's CDR3 is CASSKGLAGSNRDTQYF. In DNA form, the CDR3 reads TGTGCCAGCAGCAAGGGACTAGCGGGGAGTAACCGGGATACGCAGTATTTT.

This chain joins TRBV30 and TRBJ1-1; D remains unclear. Between the trimmed V and J ends, which lost 8 bases and 7 bases, there was a span of 11 bases. CDR3 length equals 10 residues. Germline CDR1 is GTSNPN and CDR2 is SVGIG (reference sequence). The CDR3 region has the DNA TGTGCCGGAAGGGAGTTTGAAGCTTTCTTT. Translating it yields CAGREFEAFF.

The genes are TRBV11-2 and TRBJ1-1, with D unresolved. This CDR3 has 11 amino acids. Germline V gene lookup returns CDR1 SGHAT and CDR2 FQNNGV. Trimming pared 5 bases from V and 4 bases from J, leaving 5 bases between. CDR3 sequence reads: CASSTITEAFF. The CDR3 nucleotides are TGTGCCAGCAGCACAATCACTGAAGCTTTCTTT.

In its sample, this clone was seen a few times. CDR3 amino acids: CASSERSKVGTGELFF. CDR3 nucleotides: TGTGCCAGCAGTGAAAGGAGCAAGGTGGGCACCGGGGAGCTGTTTTTT. The rearrangement uses TRBV6-1 and TRBJ2-2; no reliable D call. The V gene's germline CDR1 is MNHNS and CDR2 SASEGT. The length of the CDR3 is 16 residues. Trimming pared 2 bases from V and 4 bases from J, leaving 14 bases between.

In the case of this clone: A junction boundary mismatches the germline segment, possibly from a read error. The chain combines TRBV5-5 with TRBJ1-2, with a possible D match to TRBD1 (5 bases). Germline loops: CDR1 SGHKS, CDR2 YYEKEE (reference sequence). This CDR3 is built from 11 residues. The DNA of the CDR3 is TGTGCCAGCAGCTTGAACGACAGACCAATGTTC. This sequence encodes CASSLNDRPMF.

J is TRBJ1-5 and V is TRBV27, with no clear D. The CDR3 is 16 amino acids. Germline V lookup: CDR1 MNHEY, CDR2 SMNVEV (reference sequence). Trimming left V 2 bases short and J 2 bases short, with 13 bases between. CDR3: CASSLGGPLGNQPQHF. For the CDR3, the DNA is TGTGCCAGCAGTTTAGGCGGCCCCTTAGGCAATCAGCCCCAGCATTTT.

V usage is TRBV3-1 (or the pseudogene TRBV3-2) and J usage is TRBJ2-6, with D tentatively TRBD2 (5 bases). Germline values: CDR1 LGHDT, CDR2 YNNKEL (reference sequence). The CDR3 sequence is 16 residues long. The germline V and J ends were trimmed by 3 bases and 0 bases, with 9 bases remaining between them. The CDR3: CASSQSGDSGANVLTF. The CDR3 DNA sequence: TGTGCCAGCAGCCAGTCCGGGGACTCTGGGGCCAACGTCCTGACTTTC.

This clone was seen once. This chain links TRBV5-1 with TRBJ2-3, with a possible D match to TRBD2 (6 bases). Deletions cut 4 bases from V and 9 bases from J, with 18 bases between. Germline V gives CDR1 SGHRS, CDR2 YFSETQ. This CDR3 has 14 amino acids. The CDR3 nucleotides read TGCGCCAGCAGCCCGGAGCGGTTACTAGCCACGCAGTATTTT. Translation gives CASSPERLLATQYF.

The V gene is TRBV21-1, the J gene TRBJ1-3; the table's D call TRBD1 went unverified against the DNA. TRBV21-1 is deemed a pseudogene. CDR3 length: 16 residues. The CDR3 DNA reads as TGTGCCAGCAGCAATAAGATTCAGGGGAAAAGAAACACCATATATTTT. Residues: CASSNKIQGKRNTIYF.

This sequence joins TRBV19 and TRBJ2-6, with D possibly matching TRBD2 (5 bases). Trimming cost V 1 base and J 2 bases, with 9 bases left between them. CDR1 and CDR2 from the germline V gene are LNHDA and SQIVND (reference sequence). CDR3 size: 16 residues. The CDR3 is CASSIGSGAGANVLTF. The CDR3 DNA follows: TGTGCCAGTAGTATAGGATCCGGGGCTGGGGCCAACGTCCTGACTTTC.

This clone was detected only once. The chain carries TRBV18 and TRBJ1-1; D remains unclear. The CDR3 extends over 14 amino acids. The V end was cut by 2 bases, the J end by 5 bases, with 12 bases between. CDR1 is KGHSH, CDR2 LQKENI, per germline. CDR3: CASSPSGETTEAFF. The CDR3 DNA sequence: TGTGCCAGCTCACCATCAGGTGAGACGACTGAAGCTTTCTTT.

The V gene is TRBV4-2, the J gene TRBJ2-5, with 8 bases aligning to TRBD1. The CDR3 is 14 amino acids. V gave up 4 bases and J gave up 4 bases; unmatched junction bases: 5. Germline values: CDR1 LGHNA, CDR2 YNFKEQ. For the CDR3, the DNA is TGTGCCAGCAGCCGATCAGGGGGCGCAGAGACCCAGTACTTC. It yields the protein CASSRSGGAETQYF.

The gene calls are TRBV28 and TRBJ1-1; a weak D match, TRBD1 (5 bases). CDR3 length: 15 residues. Trimming left V 5 bases short and J 6 bases short, with 19 bases between. Germline V CDR1 and CDR2: MDHEN, SYDVKM. The CDR3 DNA reads as TGTGCCAGCAGTCGACAGAGTGGAGGGGATTCTGAAGCTTTCTTT. It yields the protein CASSRQSGGDSEAFF. The entire variable domain, with the rest obtained from reference TRBV28 and TRBJ1-1, is as follows: DVKVTQSSRYLVKRTGEKVFLECVQDMDHENMFWYRQDPGLGLRLIYFSYDVKMKEKGDIPEGYSVSREKKERFSLILESASTNQTSMYLCASSRQSGGDSEAFFGQGTRLTVV.

The chain carries TRBV5-1 and TRBJ1-2, with 10 bases that match TRBD1. The V gene end was trimmed by 7 bases and the J gene end by 4 bases; junction bases not matched to a gene: 13. This CDR3 has 16 amino acids. Germline loops: CDR1 SGHRS, CDR2 YFSETQ. In DNA form, the CDR3 reads TGCGCCAGCCGCCCGACCGGGACAGGGGCTCGCTATGGCTACACCTTC. Protein product: CASRPTGTGARYGYTF.

To note about this clone: The same CDR3 also results from other DNA sequences found in this sample. CDR3 loop: CASSLAGSNQPQHF. The CDR3 region has the DNA TGTGCCAGCAGCTTAGCCGGTAGCAATCAGCCCCAGCATTTT. The V gene is TRBV7-2, the J gene TRBJ1-5; unclear D gene. V lost 0 bases and J lost 0, with 3 bases in between. There are 14 residues in the CDR3. The germline V gene has CDR1 SGHTA and CDR2 FQGNSA.

The chain couples TRBV10-3 to TRBJ1-6, with 7 bases fitting TRBD1. The germline V gene encodes CDR1 ENHRY and CDR2 SYGVKD. This CDR3 region has 14 residues. The ends lost 2 bases at V and 7 bases at J; junction bases unmatched: 2. CDR3 region: CAISETTGNSPLHF. CDR3 in DNA: TGTGCCATCAGTGAGACGACAGGGAATTCACCCCTCCACTTT.

The chain couples TRBV3-1 (or the pseudogene TRBV3-2) to TRBJ1-2; TRBD1 aligns across 8 bases. The CDR3 runs to 14 residues. Germline V gives CDR1 LGHDT, CDR2 YNNKEL (reference sequence). V lost 1 base to trimming and J lost 2 bases; unmatched junction nucleotides: 0. CDR3 nucleotides: TGTGCCAGCAGCCAAGGGACAGGGAACTATGGCTACACCTTC. The encoded protein is CASSQGTGNYGYTF.

This chain uses TRBV3-1 (or the pseudogene TRBV3-2) with TRBJ2-3, with unresolved D. CDR1 LGHDT and CDR2 YNNKEL come from the germline V gene (reference sequence). The length of the CDR3 is 13 residues. The germline V and J ends were trimmed by 3 bases and 1 base, with 5 bases remaining between them. This CDR3 reads CASSQLGTDTQYF. The DNA of the CDR3 is TGTGCCAGCAGCCAGTTAGGCACAGATACGCAGTATTTT.